One and the same sample provided the 18 T cell receptor beta chains below, sequenced in a study of blood T cell repertoires in COVID-19. Sequencing was performed with immunoSEQ multiplex PCR; in TCRdb, only in-frame clones are kept and a portion is missing. The sample includes about 250,000 clones, 88% seen only once; the top ten take 2.5% to 3.5%. Sequenced input: PBMCs or T cells enriched from blood (not recorded which). The receptors were gathered from a woman between 50 and 59 years old who had recovered from COVID-19.

V usage is TRBV10-3 and J usage is TRBJ2-1, with TRBD2 identical over 12 bases. The germline gives CDR1 ENHRY, CDR2 SYGVKD. The length of the CDR3 is 15 residues. V lost 8 bases, J lost 6 bases, and 8 bases stayed unmatched. The CDR3 sequence: CAIGTGLAGSNEQFF. The CDR3 nucleotides read TGTGCCATCGGGACAGGACTAGCGGGAAGCAATGAGCAGTTCTTC.

V is TRBV6-5 and J is TRBJ1-2, with D possibly being TRBD1 (5 bases). Germline CDR1 MNHEY, CDR2 SVGAGI. CDR3 length equals 16 residues. V shed 2 bases and J shed 7 bases, with 20 bases lying between them. The CDR3 nucleotides are TGTGCCAGCAGTTACCGGCGTGGGGACTTAATGAGTGGCTACACCTTC. As protein: CASSYRRGDLMSGYTF.

The gene calls are TRBV7-9 and TRBJ2-2, with D possibly TRBD1 on 5 matching bases. Germline-derived CDR1 and CDR2 are SEHNR and FQNEAQ (reference sequence). V was shortened by 3 bases and J by 6 bases, with 5 bases between the two germline ends. The CDR3 totals 12 residues. In nucleotides, the CDR3 is TGTGCCAGCAGCTTGGGGCCCGGGGAGCTGTTTTTT. Amino acids: CASSLGPGELFF.

This clone was counted once. The CDR3 loop reads CASSPSGLAGGDTQYF. The CDR3, as DNA: TGTGCCAGCAGTCCCAGTGGGCTAGCGGGAGGGGATACGCAGTATTTT. This sequence joins TRBV28 and TRBJ2-3; 12 bases are a match to TRBD2. The CDR3 covers 16 residues. Germline V gene data show CDR1 as MDHEN and CDR2 as SYDVKM. V lost 5 bases, J lost 6 bases, and 9 bases stayed unmatched.

J is TRBJ1-4 and V is TRBV25-1; D gene unclear. V gave up 8 bases and J gave up 2 bases, with 15 bases separating them. From germline, CDR1 is MGHDK and CDR2 SYGVNS. This CDR3 region has 15 residues. As DNA, the CDR3 is TGTGCCAGCGGGCCCTTTCCGGGGACTAATGAAAAACTGTTTTTT. It codes for CASGPFPGTNEKLFF.

V gene TRBV6-2 or TRBV6-3 combines with J gene TRBJ2-7, with D hard to call. This CDR3 is 14 amino acids long. Trimming removed 4 bases at V and 4 bases at J, with 14 bases between. Germline CDR1 and CDR2: MNHEY and SVGEGT. The CDR3 loop is CASSFSSARYEQYF. DNA of the CDR3: TGTGCCAGCAGTTTCTCCTCCGCGCGGTACGAGCAGTACTTC.

This rearrangement joins TRBV21-1 to TRBJ1-5; whether TRBD1, the table's D call, matches the DNA was not checked. TRBV21-1 is recorded as a pseudogene. CDR3 length: 15 amino acids. The CDR3 loop reads CASSKQISSNQPQHF. CDR3 DNA sequence: TGTGCCAGCAGCAAACAGATATCTAGCAATCAGCCCCAGCATTTT.

The rearrangement joins TRBV6-1 to TRBJ1-2; tentatively, D is TRBD1 (5 bases). CDR3 size: 15 residues. V shed 2 bases and J shed 8 bases, with 18 bases lying between them. The germline gives CDR1 MNHNS, CDR2 SASEGT. The CDR3 protein is CASSESYRQGWGYTF. DNA for the CDR3: TGTGCCAGCAGTGAATCTTATAGGCAGGGCTGGGGCTACACCTTC.

The CDR3 loop reads CASSPPGKRGREGPQYF. The CDR3 coding sequence is TGTGCCAGTAGTCCCCCCGGGAAAAGGGGGAGAGAGGGTCCGCAGTATTTT. The chain has TRBV19 and TRBJ2-3; the D gene is possibly TRBD1 (6 bases). CDR3 size: 17 residues. Germline CDR1 reads LNHDA; CDR2 reads SQIVND (reference sequence). The V end was cut by 5 bases, the J end by 10 bases, with 28 bases between.

J is TRBJ1-2 and V is TRBV30, with 11 bases fitting TRBD1. The CDR3 is 12 residues long. Germline V CDR1 and CDR2: GTSNPN, SVGIG (reference sequence). CDR3 sequence reads: CAWDRGTYGYTF. CDR3 coding DNA: TGTGCATGGGACAGGGGGACCTATGGCTACACCTTC.

The chain combines TRBV6-2 or TRBV6-3 with TRBJ2-1; TRBD2 agrees at 15 bases. V lost 1 base and J lost 8; bases outside the gene matches: 12. CDR1 is MNHEY and CDR2 is SVGEGT in the germline V gene. The CDR3 has 19 residues. DNA of the CDR3: TGTGCCAGCAGTTACTTGAGGGGACCGGGACTAGCGGGAGGCGATGAGCAGTTCTTC. Protein: CASSYLRGPGLAGGDEQFF.

The chain recombines TRBV7-2 with TRBJ1-1; TRBD1 aligns across 7 bases. The CDR3 spans 14 residues. J lost 6 bases, V lost 4 bases, and 8 bases had no gene match. Germline V gene sequence: CDR1 SGHTA, CDR2 FQGNSA. For the CDR3, the DNA is TGTGCCAGCAGCTCAACCCGACAGGGCTCTGAAGCTTTCTTT. Amino acids: CASSSTRQGSEAFF.

The V gene is TRBV6-5, the J gene TRBJ1-6, with TRBD1 identical over 8 bases. Germline CDR1 MNHEY, CDR2 SVGAGI. The trim removed 2 bases at V and 7 bases at J, leaving 1 base unmatched. There are 14 residues in the CDR3. The CDR3 loop is CASSYDRGNSPLHF. CDR3 in DNA: TGTGCCAGCAGTTACGACAGGGGCAATTCACCCCTCCACTTT.

This clone was seen a few times. DNA for the CDR3: TGCGCCAGCAGCTCCGGGACAGGGGGCATCGAGCAGTACTTC. Protein sequence: CASSSGTGGIEQYF. The chain recombines TRBV5-1 with TRBJ2-7; 12 bases are shared with TRBD1. The V gene end was trimmed by 3 bases and the J gene end by 6 bases; junction bases not matched to a gene: 4. Germline V gene lookup returns CDR1 SGHRS and CDR2 YFSETQ. There are 14 residues in the CDR3.

The J gene is TRBJ2-1, the V gene TRBV7-8; 11 bases map to TRBD2. The CDR3 consists of 17 residues. Losses at the gene ends were 5 bases for V and 8 bases for J; bases not matched to a gene: 14. Germline V CDR1 and CDR2: SGHVS, FQNEAQ. CDR3 residues: CASSRGELAGVLDEQFF. In DNA form, the CDR3 reads TGTGCCAGCAGCCGAGGGGAACTAGCGGGAGTTCTCGATGAGCAGTTCTTC.

In its sample, this clone was seen a few times. The V call is TRBV28, the J call TRBJ1-1, with D possibly matching TRBD1 (6 bases). V lost 7 bases to trimming and J lost 1 base, with 10 bases between them. Per germline, CDR1 MDHEN and CDR2 SYDVKM. The CDR3 spans 13 residues. CDR3 nucleotides: TGTGCCAGCACCGTCAGGGGGAACACTGAAGCTTTCTTT. It encodes CASTVRGNTEAFF.

This chain uses TRBV5-6 with TRBJ2-2; D perhaps matches TRBD1 (5 bases). Looked up from germline, CDR1 is SGHDT and CDR2 is YYEEEE. Trimming stripped 4 bases from V and 4 bases from J, with 5 bases between. CDR3 length: 12 amino acids. The CDR3 loop is CASSTGTGELFF. The DNA of the CDR3 is TGTGCCAGCAGCACAGGCACCGGGGAGCTGTTTTTT.

This sequence joins TRBV7-9 and TRBJ2-1; TRBD2 matches 7 bases. Trimming at V came to 5 bases and at J to 7 bases, leaving 11 bases not matched to a gene. Germline assignment: CDR1 SEHNR and CDR2 FQNEAQ (reference sequence). This CDR3 region has 15 residues. Here the CDR3 DNA reads TGTGCCAGCAGCCCAAGGACTAGTCCTCAGAATGAGCAGTTCTTC. Translation gives CASSPRTSPQNEQFF. Drawing the rest from reference TRBV7-9 and TRBJ2-1, the complete variable domain is DTGVSQNPRHKITKRGQNVTFRCDPISEHNRLYWYRQTLGQGPEFLTYFQNEAQLEKSRLLSDRFSAERPKGSFSTLEIQRTEQGDSAMYLCASSPRTSPQNEQFFGPGTRLTVL.